The next 30 T cell receptor beta chains were all read from a single sample in a study of shared clonotypes between healthy human individuals. Profiled with immunoSEQ multiplex PCR; TCRdb holds only in-frame clones, not every one. Counted here are roughly 2.6 million clones, around 90% occurring once; the ten biggest clones make up 0.11% to 0.15%. The sample consisted of naive CD4+ T cells sorted from blood. Described subset: CD45RA+ positively selected. The receptors were gathered from a young man in good health.

The chain couples TRBV27 to TRBJ2-5; 15 nucleotides match TRBD2. There are 20 residues in the CDR3. In germline, CDR1 is MNHEY, CDR2 SMNVEV (reference sequence). Trimming at V came to 2 bases and at J to 2 bases, leaving 12 bases not matched to a gene. Here the CDR3 DNA reads TGTGCCAGCAGTTTACTTGGACTAGCGGGGGGGCAGGGAAGTCAAGAGACCCAGTACTTC. Protein product: CASSLLGLAGGQGSQETQYF.

J is TRBJ2-7 and V is TRBV9; tentative D call: TRBD2 (6 bases). Germline CDR1 and CDR2: SGDLS and YYNGEE. This CDR3 comprises 16 residues. Trimming shortened V by 0 bases and J by 0 bases, and 13 bases separated the two germline ends. The CDR3 nucleotides read TGTGCCAGCAGCGTAGATTTCGGCGGGAACTCCTACGAGCAGTACTTC. Translated, it gives CASSVDFGGNSYEQYF.

This clone was detected only once. The gene calls are TRBV18 and TRBJ1-1, with TRBD1 as a possible D gene (6 bases). Looked up from germline, CDR1 is KGHSH and CDR2 is LQKENI. V was clipped by 4 bases and J by 1 base, with 13 bases between them. CDR3 size: 15 residues. CDR3 nucleotides: TGTGCCAGCTCACACCGGACAGAGGCGAACACTGAAGCTTTCTTT. The encoded protein is CASSHRTEANTEAFF.

The chain couples TRBV5-1 to TRBJ1-1; a possible D gene is TRBD1 (6 bases). The CDR3 covers 14 residues. Trimming left V 6 bases short and J 0 bases short, with 12 bases between. CDR1 and CDR2 (germline): SGHRS, YFSETQ. CDR3 DNA sequence: TGCGCCAGCATGGGGGGCAGCGTGAACACTGAAGCTTTCTTT. Amino acids: CASMGGSVNTEAFF. Looking up the rest from reference TRBV5-1 and TRBJ1-1 gives the full variable domain: KAGVTQTPRYLIKTRGQQVTLSCSPISGHRSVSWYQQTPGQGLQFLFEYFSETQRNKGNFPGRFSGRQFSNSRSEMNVSTLELGDSALYLCASMGGSVNTEAFFGQGTRLTVV.

This chain connects TRBV29-1 to TRBJ1-1; D is ambiguous. The ends were cut back, 3 bases at V and 0 bases at J, with 11 bases in the middle. Germline V lookup: CDR1 SQVTM, CDR2 ANQGSEA. There are 14 residues in the CDR3. The CDR3 here is CSVDTRNLNTEAFF. In DNA, the CDR3 is TGCAGCGTTGATACCCGGAATTTGAACACTGAAGCTTTCTTT. Full variable domain (missing parts from reference TRBV29-1 and TRBJ1-1): SAVISQKPSRDICQRGTSLTIQCQVDSQVTMMFWYRQQPGQSLTLIATANQGSEATYESGFVIDKFPISRPNLTFSTLTVSNMSPEDSSIYLCSVDTRNLNTEAFFGQGTRLTVV.

CDR3 amino acids: CASSDRGRTYEQYF. The CDR3, as DNA: TGTGCCAGCAGTGACCGGGGCCGCACCTACGAGCAGTACTTC. The gene calls are TRBV6-6 and TRBJ2-7, with D perhaps given as TRBD1 or TRBD2 (5 bases each). Germline loops: CDR1 MNHNY, CDR2 SVGAGI (reference sequence). The V and J ends lost 5 bases and 2 bases respectively, with 13 bases between them. The CDR3 is 14 amino acids.

Concerning this clone: Other DNA sequences in this sample translate to the same CDR3. This chain links TRBV5-1 with TRBJ1-1; D is uncertain. V lost 0 bases to trimming and J lost 1 base, with 10 bases between them. Germline V gene lookup returns CDR1 SGHRS and CDR2 YFSETQ. The CDR3 totals 15 residues. The DNA for the CDR3 is TGCGCCAGCAGCTTGGTGGGGATAGGGAACACTGAAGCTTTCTTT. Translation: CASSLVGIGNTEAFF.

This clone was seen once. A junction boundary mismatches the germline segment, possibly from a read error. The gene calls are TRBV7-2 and TRBJ1-5; D call uncertain. Looked up from germline, CDR1 is SGHTA and CDR2 is FQGNSA. This CDR3 is 13 amino acids long. The CDR3 loop reads CASSLDSGFPGNF. The DNA for the CDR3 is TGTGCCAGCAGCTTAGACTCGGGTTTTCCAGGTAATTTT.

The rearrangement uses TRBV2 and TRBJ2-3; 7 bases align to TRBD2. This CDR3 has 15 amino acids. The germline V gene has CDR1 SNHLY and CDR2 FYNNEI. The V and J ends lost 8 bases and 0 bases, in that order; junction bases with no gene match: 8. This CDR3 reads CASSVGSGSTDTQYF. The CDR3 DNA reads TGTGCCAGCTCCGTGGGTAGCGGGAGCACAGATACGCAGTATTTT.

CDR3 DNA sequence: TGTGCCCTAGGGGGGGGACAGGGAGCCTACAATGAGCAGTTCTTC. Amino acid sequence: CALGGGQGAYNEQFF. The chain is built from TRBV10-3 and TRBJ2-1; 9 bases align to TRBD1. Per germline, CDR1 ENHRY and CDR2 SYGVKD. V was pared by 11 bases and J by 2 bases, with 10 bases of the junction left unmatched. This CDR3 region has 15 residues.

The V call is TRBV9, the J call TRBJ2-5; 10 positions match TRBD2. The CDR3 covers 15 residues. Germline V gene data show CDR1 as SGDLS and CDR2 as YYNGEE. V shed 3 bases, J shed 5 bases, and the junction held 7 bases outside the gene matches. CDR3 protein: CASSEGLAGVETQYF. The CDR3, as DNA: TGTGCCAGCAGCGAGGGGCTAGCGGGGGTTGAGACCCAGTACTTC.

The rearrangement joins TRBV15 to TRBJ2-7; 11 nucleotides agree with TRBD2. J lost 5 bases, V lost 3 bases, and 12 bases had no gene match. The CDR3 extends over 17 amino acids. Germline V lookup: CDR1 LNHNV, CDR2 YYDKDF (reference sequence). The CDR3 DNA sequence: TGTGCCACCAGCAGTTTCTTGTTAGCGGGAGGGTATGACGAGCAGTACTTC. As protein: CATSSFLLAGGYDEQYF.

This rearrangement joins TRBV19 to TRBJ1-1; TRBD1 matches 8 bases. Germline V CDR1 and CDR2: LNHDA, SQIVND (reference sequence). Germline trimming cut 4 bases from V and 5 bases from J; bases unmatched to any gene: 6. This CDR3 comprises 14 residues. The CDR3 sequence: CASSNRTGRTEAFF. The DNA of the CDR3 is TGTGCCAGTAGTAACCGGACAGGGCGGACTGAAGCTTTCTTT.

The chain recombines TRBV28 with TRBJ2-7, with D uncertain. Germline values: CDR1 MDHEN, CDR2 SYDVKM. The CDR3 is 15 residues long. The V gene lost 4 bases and the J gene lost 3 bases, with 16 bases spanning the gap. Here the CDR3 reads CASSWEAITRYEQYF. The CDR3, as DNA: TGTGCCAGCAGTTGGGAAGCCATAACCCGCTACGAGCAGTACTTC.

On this clone: This sample also contains other DNA sequences that code for the same CDR3. The chain couples TRBV5-6 to TRBJ1-6; maybe TRBD1 (6 bases). The CDR3 is 14 residues long. Deletions cut 0 bases from V and 10 bases from J, with 11 bases between. CDR1 and CDR2 from the germline V gene are SGHDT and YYEEEE. CDR3 coding DNA: TGTGCCAGCAGCTTGGAACAGGGAAGGTCACCCCTCCACTTT. It is translated as CASSLEQGRSPLHF.

The chain recombines TRBV6-5 with TRBJ1-1; 7 bases are a match to TRBD1. The CDR3 totals 11 residues. V shed 6 bases, J shed 9 bases, and the junction held 4 bases outside the gene matches. Germline loops: CDR1 MNHEY, CDR2 SVGAGI. CDR3 sequence (DNA): TGTGCCAGCAGACGACAGGGAAAAGCTTTCTTT. Amino acids: CASRRQGKAFF.

The chain recombines TRBV4-3 with TRBJ1-1, with TRBD1 identical over 9 bases. This CDR3 is 15 amino acids long. The J segment lost 3 bases and the V segment lost 1 base, leaving 3 bases of the junction unmatched. Looked up from germline, CDR1 is LGHNA and CDR2 is YSLEER. Written as DNA, the CDR3 is TGCGCCAGCAGCCAAGCCCGGACAGGGGACACTGAAGCTTTCTTT. It encodes CASSQARTGDTEAFF.

The chain combines TRBV27 with TRBJ2-7; D may be TRBD1 or TRBD2 (5 bases each). The CDR3 spans 12 residues. Trimming removed 11 bases at V and 3 bases at J, with 14 bases between. Germline V lookup: CDR1 MNHEY, CDR2 SMNVEV (reference sequence). The CDR3 DNA is TGTGCCGATCAGGGCGGGTACTACGAGCAGTACTTC. Translation gives CADQGGYYEQYF.

The chain uses TRBV11-2 and TRBJ1-6; no firm D call. This CDR3 comprises 14 residues. The germline V gene has CDR1 SGHAT and CDR2 FQNNGV. The ends were cut back, 2 bases at V and 7 bases at J, with 9 bases in the middle. The CDR3 nucleotides are TGTGCCAGCAGCTTAATTGCAGGCAATTCACCCCTCCACTTT. Its translation: CASSLIAGNSPLHF. The full variable domain, with the rest looked up from reference TRBV11-2 and TRBJ1-6, is EAGVAQSPRYKIIEKRQSVAFWCNPISGHATLYWYQQILGQGPKLLIQFQNNGVVDDSQLPKDRFSAERLKGVDSTLKIQPAKLEDSAVYLCASSLIAGNSPLHFGNGTRLTVT.

This chain joins TRBV10-1 and TRBJ1-1, with 11 bases aligning to TRBD1. Germline CDR1 is WNHNN and CDR2 is SYGVQD (reference sequence). V was pared by 6 bases and J by 5 bases, with 14 bases of the junction left unmatched. This CDR3 comprises 17 residues. In DNA, the CDR3 is TGCGCCAGCAGGGACAGGGGGCGAAGGTTTTATCGTACTGAAGCTTTCTTT. Its protein product is CASRDRGRRFYRTEAFF.

The chain has TRBV6-5 and TRBJ2-5; weak D call: TRBD1 (6 bases). Germline V gene sequence: CDR1 MNHEY, CDR2 SVGAGI. The V gene lost 6 bases and the J gene lost 5 bases, with 16 bases spanning the gap. This CDR3 comprises 14 residues. CDR3 DNA sequence: TGTGCCAGCAGAACGCAAGGGGGAAGGGAGACCCAGTACTTC. Its translation is CASRTQGGRETQYF.

The J gene is TRBJ2-3, the V gene TRBV5-1, with TRBD2 identical over 11 bases. J lost 5 bases, V lost 1 base, and 6 bases had no gene match. CDR3 length equals 16 residues. Per the germline V gene, CDR1 is SGHRS and CDR2 is YFSETQ. CDR3 in amino acids: CASSLYGTSGGDTQYF. The CDR3 nucleotides read TGCGCCAGCAGCTTGTACGGGACTAGCGGAGGAGATACGCAGTATTTT.

V is TRBV6-1 and J is TRBJ1-6; the D gene is possibly TRBD1 (6 bases). The CDR3 spans 14 residues. CDR1 MNHNS and CDR2 SASEGT come from the germline V gene. Trimming shortened V by 4 bases and J by 10 bases, and 14 bases separated the two germline ends. The CDR3 DNA is TGTGCCAGCAGTGTCTCAGGGGTTTGGTCACCCCTCCACTTT. Protein product: CASSVSGVWSPLHF.

The chain has TRBV18 and TRBJ1-1; TRBD1 might be the D (6 bases). The CDR3 is 13 amino acids. CDR1 and CDR2 from the germline V gene are KGHSH and LQKENI. V was pared by 4 bases and J by 5 bases, with 11 bases between. The CDR3 coding sequence is TGTGCCAGCTCACGCAACAGGGAAACTGAAGCTTTCTTT. As protein: CASSRNRETEAFF.

The rearrangement uses TRBV28 and TRBJ1-2; 7 bases map to TRBD1. Unmatched junction bases numbered 7, after V lost 5 bases and J lost 4 bases. Per the germline V gene, CDR1 is MDHEN and CDR2 is SYDVKM. This CDR3 spans 14 amino acids. In DNA form, the CDR3 reads TGTGCCAGCAGTGCGGGACAGACTAGCTATGGCTACACCTTC. Translated: CASSAGQTSYGYTF.

This chain connects TRBV5-1 to TRBJ2-3, with 9 bases matching TRBD1. Germline trimming cut 2 bases from V and 5 bases from J; bases unmatched to any gene: 6. CDR3 size: 15 residues. Looked up from germline, CDR1 is SGHRS and CDR2 is YFSETQ. CDR3 bases: TGCGCCAGCAGCTTAACGACAGGGGGGAAAGATACGCAGTATTTT. It encodes CASSLTTGGKDTQYF. Variable domain in full (rest from reference TRBV5-1 and TRBJ2-3): KAGVTQTPRYLIKTRGQQVTLSCSPISGHRSVSWYQQTPGQGLQFLFEYFSETQRNKGNFPGRFSGRQFSNSRSEMNVSTLELGDSALYLCASSLTTGGKDTQYFGPGTRLTVL.

V usage is TRBV5-1 and J usage is TRBJ2-3, with TRBD1 matching 9 bases. Germline-derived CDR1 and CDR2 are SGHRS and YFSETQ. V was pared by 4 bases and J by 1 base, with 7 bases of the junction left unmatched. CDR3 length: 16 amino acids. CDR3 region: CASSVPGQGGTDTQYF. The CDR3 coding sequence is TGCGCCAGCAGCGTACCGGGACAGGGAGGCACAGATACGCAGTATTTT.

A few counts support this clone. The DNA for the CDR3 is TGTGCCTGGAGCGTCCGGGGACATGGCGATCAGCCCCAGCATTTT. The encoded protein is CAWSVRGHGDQPQHF. This chain links TRBV30 with TRBJ1-5; possibly TRBD1 for D (6 bases). This CDR3 has 15 amino acids. Trimming took off 3 bases at V and 5 bases at J, with 17 bases between the two ends. Germline CDR1 GTSNPN, CDR2 SVGIG (reference sequence).

This clone was counted only a few times. V is TRBV5-4 and J is TRBJ1-5; D is ambiguous. The germline V and J ends were trimmed by 0 bases and 2 bases, with 12 bases remaining between them. Germline assignment: CDR1 SGHNT and CDR2 YYREEE (reference sequence). The CDR3 spans 16 residues. CDR3 sequence: CASSLAPGSGNQPQHF. Here the CDR3 DNA reads TGTGCCAGCAGCTTGGCACCGGGGTCAGGCAATCAGCCCCAGCATTTT.

The rearrangement joins TRBV6-1 to TRBJ2-5, with 7 bases identical to TRBD1. CDR1 and CDR2 from the germline V gene are MNHNS and SASEGT. This CDR3 is 14 amino acids long. J lost 9 bases, V lost 6 bases, and 13 bases had no gene match. Here the CDR3 reads CASSSDRLRGSQYF. The CDR3 DNA sequence: TGTGCCAGCAGCTCGGACAGGCTCAGGGGGTCCCAGTACTTC.